The 24 T cell receptor beta chains below were found in one sample sequenced in a study of cytomegalovirus exposure and HLA in healthy donors. Primers for the PCR totalled 60 Vbeta and 13 Jbeta. The data were produced by immunoSEQ multiplex PCR, yet TCRdb's version contains in-frame clones alone and is incomplete. Here the sample spans about 180,000 clones, 77% being singletons. Sequencing was done on a sample of PBMCs. The receptors were sampled from a woman aged 30 to 39 in good health and CMV-seropositive.

The chain is built from TRBV7-6 and TRBJ1-5; D is perhaps TRBD1 (6 bases). V was cut by 5 bases and J by 3 bases, with 32 bases left in between. The CDR3 spans 21 residues. From germline, CDR1 is SGHVS and CDR2 FNYEAQ. The CDR3 DNA is TGTGCCAGCAGCCCGTCGGACAGAAGTCCCCTGTTGCTCAAATCCAATCAGCCCCAGCATTTT. Its translation: CASSPSDRSPLLLKSNQPQHF.

The chain has TRBV11-2 and TRBJ1-5, with D hard to call. The CDR3 is 13 amino acids. V was cut by 1 base and J by 7 bases, with 8 bases left in between. Germline CDR1 and CDR2: SGHAT and FQNNGV. The CDR3: CASSLGGLQPQHF. The CDR3 bases are TGTGCCAGCAGCTTAGGCGGCCTCCAGCCCCAGCATTTT.

The chain couples TRBV5-1 to TRBJ2-2; a weak D match, TRBD2 (5 bases). CDR1 and CDR2 from the germline V gene are SGHRS and YFSETQ. The CDR3 consists of 14 residues. Trimming pared 4 bases from V and 3 bases from J, leaving 10 bases between. The chain's CDR3 is CASSRIAYTGELFF. CDR3 DNA: TGCGCCAGCAGCCGGATAGCGTACACCGGGGAGCTGTTTTTT. Drawing the rest from reference TRBV5-1 and TRBJ2-2, the complete variable domain is KAGVTQTPRYLIKTRGQQVTLSCSPISGHRSVSWYQQTPGQGLQFLFEYFSETQRNKGNFPGRFSGRQFSNSRSEMNVSTLELGDSALYLCASSRIAYTGELFFGEGSRLTVL.

The chain joins TRBV2 to TRBJ1-4, with 9 bases fitting TRBD1. CDR1 and CDR2 (germline): SNHLY, FYNNEI. The J segment lost 8 bases and the V segment lost 3 bases, leaving 10 bases of the junction unmatched. The CDR3 spans 16 residues. The DNA for the CDR3 is TGTGCCAGCAGTGAGCCACTACAGGGGGCGTGGGAAAAACTGTTTTTT. Protein: CASSEPLQGAWEKLFF.

The gene calls are TRBV10-1 and TRBJ2-5, with 7 bases fitting TRBD1. Germline lookup yields CDR1 WNHNN and CDR2 SYGVQD (reference sequence). This CDR3 region has 14 residues. V dropped 6 bases and J dropped 2; count of bases not matched to a gene: 6. The CDR3 region has the DNA TGCGCCAGCAGACCGACAGGGAAACAAGAGACCCAGTACTTC. This sequence encodes CASRPTGKQETQYF.

This clone was counted only a few times. J is TRBJ1-1 and V is TRBV29-1, with D possibly matching TRBD1 (5 bases). CDR3 length equals 13 residues. Deletions cut 4 bases from V and 2 bases from J, with 11 bases between. Germline V gene data show CDR1 as SQVTM and CDR2 as ANQGSEA. The CDR3 sequence: CSVAGRANTEAFF. The CDR3, as DNA: TGCAGCGTTGCTGGCAGGGCCAACACTGAAGCTTTCTTT. Variable domain in full (rest from reference TRBV29-1 and TRBJ1-1): SAVISQKPSRDICQRGTSLTIQCQVDSQVTMMFWYRQQPGQSLTLIATANQGSEATYESGFVIDKFPISRPNLTFSTLTVSNMSPEDSSIYLCSVAGRANTEAFFGQGTRLTVV.

In this sample, this clone turned up once. The V call is TRBV6-1, the J call TRBJ2-7; D is ambiguous. CDR1 is MNHNS and CDR2 is SASEGT in the germline V gene. The length of the CDR3 is 14 residues. Trimming stripped 2 bases from V and 0 bases from J, with 8 bases between. The CDR3 coding sequence is TGTGCCAGCAGTGAAATCGCAGTCTCCTACGAGCAGTACTTC. Protein sequence: CASSEIAVSYEQYF.

The genes are TRBV28 and TRBJ2-6, with TRBD1 as a possible D gene (5 bases). The CDR3 contains 18 residues. Trimming stripped 5 bases from V and 1 base from J, with 18 bases between. The germline CDR1 and CDR2 sequences are MDHEN and SYDVKM. The DNA of the CDR3 is TGTGCCAGCAGTCCCGTCTGGGGCGGTGGGTCTGGGGCCAACGTCCTGACTTTC. The encoded protein is CASSPVWGGGSGANVLTF.

This clone is a singleton in its sample. J is TRBJ2-7 and V is TRBV29-1; 11 bases line up with TRBD2. Trimming at V came to 6 bases and at J to 3 bases, leaving 19 bases not matched to a gene. The length of the CDR3 is 18 residues. Germline CDR1 SQVTM, CDR2 ANQGSEA. CDR3 protein: CSVIPTLYETSGNYEQYF. CDR3 sequence (DNA): TGCAGCGTGATCCCTACCTTATATGAGACTAGCGGGAACTACGAGCAGTACTTC.

There are a few counts of this clone. The V call is TRBV7-9, the J call TRBJ1-2, with 10 positions matching TRBD1. The CDR3 length is 15 residues. The V and J ends lost 5 bases and 3 bases, in that order; junction bases with no gene match: 6. CDR1 and CDR2 from the germline V gene are SEHNR and FQNEAQ (reference sequence). The CDR3 DNA sequence: TGTGCCAGCAGCCGGGGGACAGGGGATTACTATGGCTACACCTTC. It translates to CASSRGTGDYYGYTF.

The V gene is TRBV4-3, the J gene TRBJ2-5; 8 bases are shared with TRBD1. This CDR3 contains 16 residues. Germline V gene sequence: CDR1 LGHNA, CDR2 YSLEER. J was trimmed by 1 base and V by 3 bases; bases with no gene match: 7. CDR3: CASSHGTGKGQETQYF. The CDR3 DNA is TGCGCCAGCAGCCATGGGACAGGCAAGGGCCAAGAGACCCAGTACTTC.

For the CDR3, the DNA is TGTGCCAGCAGCTCAGTAGCGGGACAAGAGACCCAGTACTTC. Protein product: CASSSVAGQETQYF. The chain combines TRBV5-4 with TRBJ2-5, with TRBD2 matching 8 bases. The length of the CDR3 is 14 residues. Germline CDR1 is SGHNT and CDR2 is YYREEE (reference sequence). Trimming at V came to 3 bases and at J to 2 bases, leaving 3 bases not matched to a gene. Full variable domain (missing parts from reference TRBV5-4 and TRBJ2-5): ETGVTQSPTHLIKTRGQQVTLRCSSQSGHNTVSWYQQALGQGPQFIFQYYREEENGRGNFPPRFSGLQFPNYSSELNVNALELDDSALYLCASSSVAGQETQYFGPGTRLLVL.

This clone was detected only once. The gene calls are TRBV7-9 and TRBJ2-3, with 14 positions matching TRBD2. Losses at the gene ends were 5 bases for V and 5 bases for J; bases not matched to a gene: 9. CDR1 is SEHNR, CDR2 FQNEAQ, per germline (reference sequence). The CDR3 covers 17 residues. Here the CDR3 reads CASSATTSGRAGDTQYF. As DNA, the CDR3 is TGTGCCAGCAGCGCAACGACTAGCGGGAGGGCCGGAGATACGCAGTATTTT.

The sample holds a few counts of this clone. V usage is TRBV5-5 and J usage is TRBJ1-1, with TRBD1 as a possible D gene (5 bases). Germline-derived CDR1 and CDR2 are SGHKS and YYEKEE (reference sequence). This CDR3 comprises 16 residues. The V gene lost 4 bases and the J gene lost 4 bases, with 20 bases spanning the gap. As DNA, the CDR3 is TGTGCCAGCAGCCCTGGCGTATCCCCTGGGGCCACTGAAGCTTTCTTT. The encoded protein is CASSPGVSPGATEAFF.

The chain couples TRBV5-1 to TRBJ2-1, with TRBD2 matching over 10 bases. This CDR3 spans 14 amino acids. The V gene end was trimmed by 2 bases and the J gene end by 5 bases; junction bases not matched to a gene: 1. The germline gives CDR1 SGHRS, CDR2 YFSETQ. CDR3 sequence: CASSFGLADNEQFF. The CDR3, as DNA: TGCGCCAGCAGCTTTGGACTAGCGGACAATGAGCAGTTCTTC.

This clone showed up just once. V gene TRBV5-4 combines with J gene TRBJ2-5; maybe TRBD1 (5 bases). The CDR3 has 12 residues. Germline loops: CDR1 SGHNT, CDR2 YYREEE (reference sequence). Trimming removed 5 bases at V and 5 bases at J, with 10 bases between. The CDR3 here is CASRQDSETQYF. The CDR3 nucleotides are TGTGCCAGCAGACAAGACAGCGAGACCCAGTACTTC.

This chain connects TRBV7-2 to TRBJ1-2; 7 nucleotides match TRBD1. This CDR3 is 15 amino acids long. The V gene's germline CDR1 is SGHTA and CDR2 FQGNSA. The J segment lost 5 bases and the V segment lost 3 bases, leaving 9 bases of the junction unmatched. The CDR3 DNA is TGTGCCAGCAGCTTGGACAGGACACAACTTTATGGCTACACCTTC. Protein sequence: CASSLDRTQLYGYTF.

The V gene is TRBV30, the J gene TRBJ2-7; a weak D match, TRBD2 (6 bases). Germline CDR1 GTSNPN, CDR2 SVGIG (reference sequence). Trimming shortened V by 3 bases and J by 6 bases, and 15 bases separated the two germline ends. This CDR3 contains 13 residues. The CDR3 sequence: CAWSPQGLGEQYF. The CDR3 DNA reads TGTGCCTGGAGCCCTCAGGGACTTGGCGAGCAGTACTTC.

This clone occurred once. This CDR3 is CASSLGTSGVREQFF. Here the CDR3 DNA reads TGCGCCAGCAGCTTGGGGACTAGCGGCGTTCGGGAGCAGTTCTTC. This chain links TRBV5-1 with TRBJ2-1; 10 nucleotides agree with TRBD2. This CDR3 spans 15 amino acids. The trim removed 0 bases at V and 10 bases at J, leaving 7 bases unmatched. Germline V gives CDR1 SGHRS, CDR2 YFSETQ.

The V and J genes are TRBV21-1 and TRBJ2-5; TRBD2 is the table's D call and was not checked against the DNA. TRBV21-1 is noted as a pseudogene. This CDR3 has 14 amino acids. The CDR3 region has the DNA TGTGCCAGCAGCTTTCGGGGGGCGTGTGAGACCCAGTACTTC. It encodes CASSFRGACETQYF.

The chain is built from TRBV7-2 and TRBJ2-3; no firm D call. Trimming left V 8 bases short and J 4 bases short, with 10 bases between. This CDR3 region has 12 residues. Germline CDR1 SGHTA, CDR2 FQGNSA. DNA for the CDR3: TGTGCCAGCGTAATAGTTGCAGATACGCAGTATTTT. Its protein is CASVIVADTQYF.

Notes on this clone: Other DNA variants within this sample encode the same CDR3. The chain carries TRBV5-1 and TRBJ2-5, with TRBD1 matching over 8 bases. The CDR3 length is 15 residues. Germline V lookup: CDR1 SGHRS, CDR2 YFSETQ. With V trimmed by 6 bases and J by 5 bases, 12 bases remained unmatched. The CDR3 DNA follows: TGCGCCAGCATCCCCGACAGGGGCGGTCGGGAGACCCAGTACTTC. This gives the protein CASIPDRGGRETQYF.

In its sample, this clone was seen a few times. The chain has TRBV18 and TRBJ1-3; no clear D. Germline CDR1 is KGHSH and CDR2 is LQKENI. V shed 1 base and J shed 2 bases, with 12 bases lying between them. The CDR3 loop spans 16 amino acids. The CDR3 spells CASSPLIAQPGNTIYF. In nucleotides, the CDR3 is TGTGCCAGCTCACCACTCATAGCGCAACCTGGAAACACCATATATTTT. Drawing the rest from reference TRBV18 and TRBJ1-3, the complete variable domain is NAGVMQNPRHLVRRRGQEARLRCSPMKGHSHVYWYRQLPEEGLKFMVYLQKENIIDESGMPKERFSAEFPKEGPSILRIQQVVRGDSAAYFCASSPLIAQPGNTIYFGEGSWLTVV.

This clone was found a few times. The chain has TRBV10-1 and TRBJ2-2; D might be TRBD1 (6 bases). The germline V gene has CDR1 WNHNN and CDR2 SYGVQD (reference sequence). CDR3 length equals 14 residues. Trimming cost V 2 bases and J 3 bases, with 7 bases left between them. In DNA form, the CDR3 reads TGCGCCAGCAGTGAGAGGACAGACACCGGGGAGCTGTTTTTT. It specifies CASSERTDTGELFF.